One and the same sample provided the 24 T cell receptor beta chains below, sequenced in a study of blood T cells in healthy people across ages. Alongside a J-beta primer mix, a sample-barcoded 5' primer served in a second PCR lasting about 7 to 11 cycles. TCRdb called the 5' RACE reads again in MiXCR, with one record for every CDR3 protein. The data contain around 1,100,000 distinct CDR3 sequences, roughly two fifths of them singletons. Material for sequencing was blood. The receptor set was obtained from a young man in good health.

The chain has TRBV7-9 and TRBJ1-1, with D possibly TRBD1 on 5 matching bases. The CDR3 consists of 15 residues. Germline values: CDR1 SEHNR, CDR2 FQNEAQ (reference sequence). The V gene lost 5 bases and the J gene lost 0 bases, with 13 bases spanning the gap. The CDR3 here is CASSPVGTVNTEAFF. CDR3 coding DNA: TGTGCCAGCAGCCCCGTCGGGACGGTGAACACTGAAGCTTTCTTT.

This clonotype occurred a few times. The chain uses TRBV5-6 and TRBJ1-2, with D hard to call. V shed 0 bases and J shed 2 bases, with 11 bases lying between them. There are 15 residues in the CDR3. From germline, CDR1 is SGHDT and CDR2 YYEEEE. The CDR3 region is CASSLGRGFNYGYTF. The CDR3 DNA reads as TGTGCCAGCAGCTTGGGGAGAGGTTTCAACTATGGCTACACCTTC. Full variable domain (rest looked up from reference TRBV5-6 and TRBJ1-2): DAGVTQSPTHLIKTRGQQVTLRCSPKSGHDTVSWYQQALGQGPQFIFQYYEEEERQRGNFPDRFSGHQFPNYSSELNVNALLLGDSALYLCASSLGRGFNYGYTFGSGTRLTVV.

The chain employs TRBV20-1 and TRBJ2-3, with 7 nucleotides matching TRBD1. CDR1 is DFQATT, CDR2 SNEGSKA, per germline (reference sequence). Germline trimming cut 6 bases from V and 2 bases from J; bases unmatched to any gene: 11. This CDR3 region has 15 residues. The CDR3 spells CSATGTEGFTDTQYF. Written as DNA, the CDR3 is TGCAGTGCGACCGGGACAGAAGGATTCACAGATACGCAGTATTTT.

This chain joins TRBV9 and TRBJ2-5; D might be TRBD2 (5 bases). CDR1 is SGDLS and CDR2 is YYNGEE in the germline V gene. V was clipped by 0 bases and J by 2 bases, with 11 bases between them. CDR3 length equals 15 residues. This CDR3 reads CASSVALLGQETQYF. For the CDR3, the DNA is TGTGCCAGCAGCGTAGCTCTACTAGGGCAAGAGACCCAGTACTTC.

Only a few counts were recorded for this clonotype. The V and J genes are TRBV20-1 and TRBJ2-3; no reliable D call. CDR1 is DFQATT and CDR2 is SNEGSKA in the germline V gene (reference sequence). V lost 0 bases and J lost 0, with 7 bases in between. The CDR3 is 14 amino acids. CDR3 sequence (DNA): TGCAGTGCTAGAGATTGGGAAAGCACAGATACGCAGTATTTT. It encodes CSARDWESTDTQYF.

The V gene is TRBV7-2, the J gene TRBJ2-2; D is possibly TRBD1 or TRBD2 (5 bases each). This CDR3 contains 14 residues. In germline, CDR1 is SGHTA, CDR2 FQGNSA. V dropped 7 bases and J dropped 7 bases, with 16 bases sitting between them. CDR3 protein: CASTIARAGGELFF. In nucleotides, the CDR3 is TGTGCCAGCACCATAGCCAGGGCGGGCGGGGAGCTGTTTTTT.

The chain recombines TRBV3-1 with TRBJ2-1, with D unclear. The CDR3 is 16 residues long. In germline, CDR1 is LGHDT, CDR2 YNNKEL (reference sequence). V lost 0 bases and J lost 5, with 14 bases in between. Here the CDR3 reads CASSQERLVNHNEQFF. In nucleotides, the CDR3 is TGTGCCAGCAGCCAAGAGCGTCTAGTTAACCACAATGAGCAGTTCTTC.

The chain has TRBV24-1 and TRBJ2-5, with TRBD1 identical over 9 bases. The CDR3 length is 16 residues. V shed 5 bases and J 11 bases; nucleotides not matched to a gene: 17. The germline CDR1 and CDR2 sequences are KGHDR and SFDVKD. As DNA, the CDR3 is TGTGCCACCAGTGGGGAGTCGGACAGGGGTGACAATGAGCAGTACTTC. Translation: CATSGESDRGDNEQYF.

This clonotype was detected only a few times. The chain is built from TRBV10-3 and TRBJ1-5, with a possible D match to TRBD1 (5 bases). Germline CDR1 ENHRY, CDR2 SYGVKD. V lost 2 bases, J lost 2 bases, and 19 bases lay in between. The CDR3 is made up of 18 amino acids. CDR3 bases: TGTGCCATCAGTGAGGGTCCGGGGGGAAGGGCTGGCAATCAGCCCCAGCATTTT. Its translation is CAISEGPGGRAGNQPQHF.

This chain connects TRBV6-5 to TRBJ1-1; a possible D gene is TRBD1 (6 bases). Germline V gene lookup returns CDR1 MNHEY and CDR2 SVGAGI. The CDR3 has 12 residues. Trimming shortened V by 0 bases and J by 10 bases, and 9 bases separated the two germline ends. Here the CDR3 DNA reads TGTGCCAGCAGTTACTCGGGGGCGGTAGCTTTCTTT. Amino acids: CASSYSGAVAFF.

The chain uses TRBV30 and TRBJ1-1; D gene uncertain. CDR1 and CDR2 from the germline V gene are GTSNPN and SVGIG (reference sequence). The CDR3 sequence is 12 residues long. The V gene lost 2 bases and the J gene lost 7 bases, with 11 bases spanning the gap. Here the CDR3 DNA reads TGTGCCTGGAGTACTACAAATAATGAAGCTTTCTTT. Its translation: CAWSTTNNEAFF.

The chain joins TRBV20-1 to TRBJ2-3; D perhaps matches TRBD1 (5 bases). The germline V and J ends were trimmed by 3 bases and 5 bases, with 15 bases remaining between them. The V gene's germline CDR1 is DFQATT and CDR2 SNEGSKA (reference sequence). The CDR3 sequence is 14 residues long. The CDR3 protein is CSASSKGLIDTQYF. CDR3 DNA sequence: TGCAGTGCTAGTAGTAAGGGGTTAATAGATACGCAGTATTTT.

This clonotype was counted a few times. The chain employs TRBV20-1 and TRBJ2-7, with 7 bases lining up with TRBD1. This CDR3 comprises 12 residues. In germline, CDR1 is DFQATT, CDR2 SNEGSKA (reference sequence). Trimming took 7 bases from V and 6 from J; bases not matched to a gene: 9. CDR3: CSVLRGLGEQYF. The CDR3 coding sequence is TGCAGTGTTCTAAGGGGGCTAGGCGAGCAGTACTTC.

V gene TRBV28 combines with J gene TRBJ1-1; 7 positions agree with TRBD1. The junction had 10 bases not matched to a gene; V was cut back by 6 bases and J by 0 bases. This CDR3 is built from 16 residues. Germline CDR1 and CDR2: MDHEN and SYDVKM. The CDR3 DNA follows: TGTGCCAGCAGAACAGGGGTTGAGGACATGAACACTGAAGCTTTCTTT. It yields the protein CASRTGVEDMNTEAFF.

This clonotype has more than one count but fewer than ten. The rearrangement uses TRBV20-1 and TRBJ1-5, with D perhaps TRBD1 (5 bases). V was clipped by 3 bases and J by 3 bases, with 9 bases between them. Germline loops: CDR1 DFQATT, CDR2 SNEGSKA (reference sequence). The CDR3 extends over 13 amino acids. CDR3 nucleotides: TGCAGTGCTAGTAAAGGGACCAATCAGCCCCAGCATTTT. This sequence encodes CSASKGTNQPQHF.

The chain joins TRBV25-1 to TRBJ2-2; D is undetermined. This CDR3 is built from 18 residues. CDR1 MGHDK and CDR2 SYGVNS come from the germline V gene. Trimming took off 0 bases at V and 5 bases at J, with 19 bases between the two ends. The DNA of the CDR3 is TGTGCCAGCAGTGAATATTATCCGGCAAGCCGAAAGACCGGGGAGCTGTTTTTT. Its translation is CASSEYYPASRKTGELFF. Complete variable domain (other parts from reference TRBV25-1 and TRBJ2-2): EADIYQTPRYLVIGTGKKITLECSQTMGHDKMYWYQQDPGMELHLIHYSYGVNSTEKGDLSSESTVSRIRTEHFPLTLESARPSHTSQYLCASSEYYPASRKTGELFFGEGSRLTVL.

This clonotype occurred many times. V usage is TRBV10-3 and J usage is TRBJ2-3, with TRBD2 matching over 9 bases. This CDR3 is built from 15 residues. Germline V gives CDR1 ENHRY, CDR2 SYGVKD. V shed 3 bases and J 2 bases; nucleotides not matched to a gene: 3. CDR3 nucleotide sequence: TGTGCCATCAGTGAAGCGGGGGGCTACACAGATACGCAGTATTTT. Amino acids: CAISEAGGYTDTQYF.

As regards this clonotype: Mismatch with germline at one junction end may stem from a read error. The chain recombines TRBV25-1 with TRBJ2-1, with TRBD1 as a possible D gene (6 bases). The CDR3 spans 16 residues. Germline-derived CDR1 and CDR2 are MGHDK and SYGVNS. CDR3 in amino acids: CASSEYLGYRDNVQFF. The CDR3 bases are TGTGCCAGCAGTGAATATTTGGGGTATCGGGACAATGTGCAGTTCTTC.

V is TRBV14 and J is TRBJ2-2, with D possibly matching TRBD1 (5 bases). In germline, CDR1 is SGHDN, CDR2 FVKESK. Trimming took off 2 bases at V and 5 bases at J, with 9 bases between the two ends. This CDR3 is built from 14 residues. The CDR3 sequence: CASSQLRDTGELFF. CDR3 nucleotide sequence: TGTGCCAGCAGCCAACTCAGGGATACCGGGGAGCTGTTTTTT.

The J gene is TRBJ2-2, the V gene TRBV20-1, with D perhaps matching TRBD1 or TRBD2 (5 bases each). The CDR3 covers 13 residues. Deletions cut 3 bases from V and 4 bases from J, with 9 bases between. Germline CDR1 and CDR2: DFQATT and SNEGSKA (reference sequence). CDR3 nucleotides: TGCAGTGCTAGCGGGGCGCGCACCGGGGAGCTGTTTTTT. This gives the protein CSASGARTGELFF.

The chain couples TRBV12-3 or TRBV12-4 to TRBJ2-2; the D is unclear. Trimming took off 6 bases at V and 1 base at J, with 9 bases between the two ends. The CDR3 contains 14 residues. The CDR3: CASRPDGNTGELFF. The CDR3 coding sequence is TGTGCCAGCAGACCGGACGGGAACACCGGGGAGCTGTTTTTT.

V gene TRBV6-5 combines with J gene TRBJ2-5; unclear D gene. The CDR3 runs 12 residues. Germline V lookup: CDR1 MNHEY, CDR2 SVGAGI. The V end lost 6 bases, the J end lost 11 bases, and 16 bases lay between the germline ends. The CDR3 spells CASSRILSKQYF. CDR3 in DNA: TGTGCCAGCAGCCGTATACTCAGCAAGCAGTACTTC.

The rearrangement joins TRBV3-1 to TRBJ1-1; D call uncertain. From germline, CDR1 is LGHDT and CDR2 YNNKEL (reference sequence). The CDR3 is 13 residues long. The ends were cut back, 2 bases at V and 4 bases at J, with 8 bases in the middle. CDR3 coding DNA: TGTGCCAGCAGCCAATTACATAGCACTGAAGCTTTCTTT. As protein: CASSQLHSTEAFF.

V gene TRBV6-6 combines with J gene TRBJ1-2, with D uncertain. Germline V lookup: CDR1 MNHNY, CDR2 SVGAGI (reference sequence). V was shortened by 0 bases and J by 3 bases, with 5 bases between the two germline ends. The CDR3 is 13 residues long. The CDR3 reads CASSYSTDYGYTF. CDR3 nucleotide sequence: TGTGCCAGCAGTTACTCTACAGACTATGGCTACACCTTC.